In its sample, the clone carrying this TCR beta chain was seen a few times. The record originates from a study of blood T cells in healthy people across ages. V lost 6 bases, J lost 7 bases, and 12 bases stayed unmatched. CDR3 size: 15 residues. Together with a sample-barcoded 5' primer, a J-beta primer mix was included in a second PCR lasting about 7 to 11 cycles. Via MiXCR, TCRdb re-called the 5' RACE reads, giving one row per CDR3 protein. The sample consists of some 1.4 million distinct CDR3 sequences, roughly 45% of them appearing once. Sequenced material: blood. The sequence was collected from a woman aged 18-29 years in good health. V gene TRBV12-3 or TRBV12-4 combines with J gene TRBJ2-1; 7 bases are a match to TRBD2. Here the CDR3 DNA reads TGTGCCAGCAGCCATCGAAGCGGGACGGGGAATGAGCAGTTCTTC. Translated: CASSHRSGTGNEQFF.